This T cell receptor beta chain was identified during a study of cytomegalovirus exposure and HLA in healthy donors. Overall study context: Later, an analysis reported that the 95 to 150 validation repertoires had used the same platform as the roughly 650 first-cohort repertoires.

Here immunoSEQ multiplex PCR was the method, and the copy in TCRdb shows in-frame clones only, minus some. This sample has about 90,000 clones, with roughly 84% found just once. There are 15 residues in the CDR3. Germline V gene sequence: CDR1 MNHEY, CDR2 SMNVEV (reference sequence). The V gene end was trimmed by 4 bases and the J gene end by 9 bases; junction bases not matched to a gene: 9. The gene calls are TRBV27 and TRBJ1-6; 7 bases are shared with TRBD1. The sequence was collected from a woman aged 18-35 years in good health and CMV-seropositive. What was sequenced was PBMCs. This CDR3 reads CASSSEGAESSPLHF. DNA for the CDR3: TGTGCCAGCAGTTCAGAGGGGGCGGAGAGTTCACCCCTCCACTTT.